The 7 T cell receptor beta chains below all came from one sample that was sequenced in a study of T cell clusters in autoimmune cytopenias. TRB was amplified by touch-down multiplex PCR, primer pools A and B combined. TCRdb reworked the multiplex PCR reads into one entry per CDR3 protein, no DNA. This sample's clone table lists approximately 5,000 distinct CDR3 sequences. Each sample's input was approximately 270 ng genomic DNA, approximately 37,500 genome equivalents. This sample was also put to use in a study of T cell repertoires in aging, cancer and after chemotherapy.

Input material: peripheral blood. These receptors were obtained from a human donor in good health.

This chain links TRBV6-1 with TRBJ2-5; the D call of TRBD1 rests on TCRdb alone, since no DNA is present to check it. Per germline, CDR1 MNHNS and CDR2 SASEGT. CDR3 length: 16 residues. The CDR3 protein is CASSETQTGGGETQYF.

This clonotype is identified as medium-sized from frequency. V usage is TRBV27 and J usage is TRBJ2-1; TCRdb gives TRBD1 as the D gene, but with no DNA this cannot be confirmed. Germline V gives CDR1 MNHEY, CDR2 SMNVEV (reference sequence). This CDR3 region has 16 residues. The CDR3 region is CASSLSWGDHLNEQFF.

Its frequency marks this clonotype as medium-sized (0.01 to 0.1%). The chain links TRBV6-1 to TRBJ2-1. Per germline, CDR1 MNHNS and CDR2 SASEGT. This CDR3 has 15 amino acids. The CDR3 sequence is CASSASANSYNEQFF.

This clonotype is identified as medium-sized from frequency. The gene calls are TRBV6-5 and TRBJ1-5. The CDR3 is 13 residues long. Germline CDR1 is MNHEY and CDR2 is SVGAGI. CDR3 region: CASSYRESQPQHF.

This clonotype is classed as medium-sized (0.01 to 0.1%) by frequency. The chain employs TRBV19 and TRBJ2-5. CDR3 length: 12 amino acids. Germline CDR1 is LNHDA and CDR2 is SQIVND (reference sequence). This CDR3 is CASSMWQETQYF.

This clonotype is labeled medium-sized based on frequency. CDR3: CASSITTQNTEAFF. This chain connects TRBV19 to TRBJ1-1. This CDR3 is built from 14 residues. Germline V CDR1 and CDR2: LNHDA, SQIVND (reference sequence).

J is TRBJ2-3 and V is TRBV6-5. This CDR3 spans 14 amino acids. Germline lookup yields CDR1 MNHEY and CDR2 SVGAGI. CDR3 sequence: CASSRGVSTDTQYF.